This T cell receptor beta chain was profiled in a study of CD8 T cells in ankylosing spondylitis. The V end was cut by 5 bases, the J end by 8 bases, with 6 bases between. The germline V gene has CDR1 KGHDR and CDR2 SFDVKD. This CDR3 has 11 amino acids. TCRdb used MiXCR to reprocess the 5' RACE reads, holding one entry per CDR3 protein. The sample holds about 150,000 distinct CDR3 sequences, 44% seen once. In its sample, this clonotype was seen many times. The rearrangement links TRBV24-1 to TRBJ2-1; D remains unclear. The source material was synovial fluid, either unsorted or a sorted T cell fraction (not recorded which). This TCR came from a male donor with ankylosing spondylitis. CDR3 amino acids: CATSAFDEQFF. Written as DNA, the CDR3 is TGTGCCACCAGTGCTTTCGATGAGCAGTTCTTC.